This note documents a single T cell receptor (beta chain) sequence. Its antigen is currently unknown. Data came from immunoSEQ multiplex PCR; TCRdb stores just in-frame clones and leaves some out. Of about 2 million clones listed, about 95% are singletons. Terminally differentiated effector memory CD45RA+ cells were excluded from the naive CD8 cells, which were CD45RO-negative and positively selected for CCR7. Participating donors were healthy, HIV-negative adults free of recent acute infections or vaccinations. Germline V gene sequence: CDR1 WSHSY, CDR2 SAAADI. The CDR3 sequence is 13 residues long. V dropped 5 bases and J dropped 4 bases, with 8 bases sitting between them. This entry is derived from a study of shared clonotypes between healthy human individuals. The overall study: Three CD4 naive, three CD4 memory, two CD8 naive and one CD8 memory plate were used per donor.

General study results and limits: Blood alone was sampled, and tissue repertoires likely differ.

This receptor was obtained from a man aged 18 to 30 in good health. The J gene is TRBJ2-2, the V gene TRBV10-2; tentative D call: TRBD1 (7 bases). Sequenced: naive CD8+ T cells sorted from blood. CDR3 in DNA: TGCGCCAGCAGTCAGGGGGGCACCGGGGAGCTGTTTTTT. Protein sequence: CASSQGGTGELFF.